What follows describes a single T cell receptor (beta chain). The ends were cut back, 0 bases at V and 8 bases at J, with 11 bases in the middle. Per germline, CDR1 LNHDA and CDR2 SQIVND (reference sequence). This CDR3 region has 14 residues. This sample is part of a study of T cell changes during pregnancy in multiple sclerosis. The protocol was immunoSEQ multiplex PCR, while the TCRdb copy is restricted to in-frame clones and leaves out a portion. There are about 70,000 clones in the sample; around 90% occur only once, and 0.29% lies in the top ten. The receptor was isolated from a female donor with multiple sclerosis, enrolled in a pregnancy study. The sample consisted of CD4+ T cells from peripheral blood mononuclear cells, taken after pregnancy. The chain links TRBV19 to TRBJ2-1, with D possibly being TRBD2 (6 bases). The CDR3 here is CASSIELAFDEQFF. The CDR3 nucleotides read TGTGCCAGTAGTATAGAACTAGCTTTCGATGAGCAGTTCTTC. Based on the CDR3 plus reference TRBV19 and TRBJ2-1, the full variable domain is DGGITQSPKYLFRKEGQNVTLSCEQNLNHDAMYWYRQDPGQGLRLIYYSQIVNDFQKGDIAEGYSVSREKKESFPLTVTSAQKNPTAFYLCASSIELAFDEQFFGPGTRLTVL.